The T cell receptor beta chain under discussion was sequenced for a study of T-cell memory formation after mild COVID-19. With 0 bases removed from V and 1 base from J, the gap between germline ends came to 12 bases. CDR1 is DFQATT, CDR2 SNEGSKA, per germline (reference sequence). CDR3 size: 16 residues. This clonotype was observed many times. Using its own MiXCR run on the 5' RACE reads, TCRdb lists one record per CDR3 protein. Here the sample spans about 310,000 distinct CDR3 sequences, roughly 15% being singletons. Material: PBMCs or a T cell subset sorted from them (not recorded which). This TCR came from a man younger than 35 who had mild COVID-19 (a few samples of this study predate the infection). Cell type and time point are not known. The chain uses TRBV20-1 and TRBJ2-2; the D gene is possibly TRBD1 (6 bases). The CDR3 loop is CSARDHWGQNTGELFF. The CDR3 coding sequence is TGCAGTGCTAGAGATCATTGGGGACAGAACACCGGGGAGCTGTTTTTT.